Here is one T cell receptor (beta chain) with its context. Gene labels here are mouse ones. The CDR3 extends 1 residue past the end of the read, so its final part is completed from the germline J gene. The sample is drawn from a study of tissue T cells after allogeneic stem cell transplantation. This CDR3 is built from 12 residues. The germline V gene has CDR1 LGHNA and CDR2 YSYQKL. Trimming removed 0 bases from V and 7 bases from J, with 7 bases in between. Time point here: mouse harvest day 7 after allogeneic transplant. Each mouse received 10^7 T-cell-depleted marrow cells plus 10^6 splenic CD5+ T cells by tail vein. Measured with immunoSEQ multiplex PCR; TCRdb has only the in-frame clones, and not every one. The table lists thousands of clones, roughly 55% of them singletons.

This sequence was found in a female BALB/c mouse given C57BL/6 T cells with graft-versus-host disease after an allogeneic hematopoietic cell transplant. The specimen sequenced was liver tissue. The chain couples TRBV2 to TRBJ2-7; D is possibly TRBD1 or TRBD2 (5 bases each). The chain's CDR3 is CASSQEGDEQYF. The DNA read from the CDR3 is TGTGCCAGCAGCCAAGAGGGGGACGAACAGTAC.